This TCR beta chain emerged from a study of technical replicates of blood from several donors. V lost 4 bases, J lost 5 bases, and 9 bases stayed unmatched. The CDR3 sequence is 16 residues long. Germline values: CDR1 SGHRS, CDR2 YFSETQ. Only in-frame clones appear in the TCRdb table, and some are missing; sequencing was by immunoSEQ multiplex PCR. Of about 74,000 clones in the sample, around 95% were seen once. The genes are TRBV5-1 and TRBJ2-1; 10 bases agree with TRBD1. The sequence was obtained from a human donor in good health. The material sequenced was T cells isolated from PBMCs. The CDR3 coding sequence is TGCGCCAGCAGCCTACGGACAGGGGGTGCAAACAATGAGCAGTTCTTC. Protein: CASSLRTGGANNEQFF.